This is a list of T cell receptor beta chains from one sample in a study of cytomegalovirus exposure and HLA in healthy donors. Sequencing used immunoSEQ multiplex PCR; TCRdb keeps in-frame clones, though not all of them. This sample's table reports around 58,000 clones. Sequenced material: PBMCs. Source of these receptors: a man aged 50 to 60 in good health and CMV-seropositive. CDR3s include the opening cysteine and the closing phenylalanine or tryptophan. The D gene is left open where the match is weak.

TRBD2,TRBJ2-5,TRBV7-2,CASSEGLAGGNPYQETQYF,TGTGCCAGCAGCGAGGGACTAGCGGGAGGGAATCCGTACCAAGAGACCCAGTACTTC
TRBD2,TRBJ2-7,TRBV6-5,CASRKTSGRNEQYF,TGTGCCAGCAGAAAGACTAGCGGGAGGAATGAGCAGTACTTC
TRBD2,TRBJ2-3,TRBV5-1,CASGGLAGPDTQYF,TGCGCCAGCGGGGGACTAGCGGGCCCAGATACGCAGTATTTT
TRBD2,TRBJ2-4,TRBV29-1,CSVGLAGAKNIQYF,TGCAGCGTTGGACTAGCGGGAGCCAAAAACATTCAGTACTTC
NA,TRBJ2-7,TRBV5-1,CASSLGWLTGAYEQYF,TGCGCCAGCAGCTTGGGGTGGCTCACCGGGGCCTACGAGCAGTACTTC
NA,TRBJ2-2,TRBV7-4,CASRPGQNTGELFF,TGTGCCAGCAGACCGGGACAGAACACCGGGGAGCTGTTTTTT
TRBD2,TRBJ2-3,TRBV29-1,CSFGLAGAGTQYF,TGCAGCTTTGGACTAGCGGGAGCCGGTACGCAGTATTTT
TRBD1,TRBJ1-2,TRBV28,CASSLWDRGRANYGYTF,TGTGCCAGCAGTTTATGGGACAGGGGCCGAGCTAACTATGGCTACACCTTC
NA,TRBJ2-1,TRBV7-2,CASSSRGRLAEYNEQFF,TGTGCCAGCAGCTCCCGGGGGAGGCTGGCAGAGTACAATGAGCAGTTCTTC
NA,TRBJ2-7,TRBV7-2,CASSSRPGQTYEQYF,TGTGCCAGCAGCTCCAGACCTGGACAGACCTACGAGCAGTACTTC
NA,TRBJ2-1,TRBV7-9,CASSLTVYNEQFF,TGTGCCAGCAGTCTTACGGTTTACAATGAGCAGTTCTTC
TRBD1,TRBJ2-7,TRBV7-9,CASSPTGGDEQYF,TGTGCCAGCAGCCCGACAGGGGGGGACGAGCAGTACTTC
NA,TRBJ2-2,TRBV29-1,CSARGIGGGNTGELFF,TGCAGCGCCAGAGGGATCGGGGGAGGGAACACCGGGGAGCTGTTTTTT
NA,TRBJ1-1,TRBV6-5,CASSYPGQSNTEAFF,TGTGCCAGCAGTTACCCCGGACAGTCGAACACTGAAGCTTTCTTT
NA,TRBJ1-1,TRBV4-3,CASSQEPGSTEAFF,TGCGCCAGCAGCCAAGAACCGGGGAGCACTGAAGCTTTCTTT
TRBD1,TRBJ2-7,TRBV2,CASRSGTGMDEQYF,TGTGCCAGCAGGTCCGGGACAGGGATGGACGAGCAGTACTTC
NA,TRBJ2-1,TRBV30,CAWDTRNEQFF,TGTGCCTGGGATACGAGAAATGAGCAGTTCTTC
TRBD2,TRBJ2-7,TRBV23-1,CASSQPPGGVGEQYF,TGCGCCAGCAGTCAACCTCCGGGGGGAGTAGGCGAGCAGTACTTC
TRBD2,TRBJ2-7,TRBV9,CASSGRDYSYEQYF,TGTGCCAGCAGCGGACGGGACTACTCCTACGAGCAGTACTTC
NA,TRBJ2-1,TRBV9,CASSPETYNEQFF,TGTGCCAGCAGCCCAGAAACCTACAATGAGCAGTTCTTC
NA,TRBJ2-7,TRBV14,CASSQGLTPYEQYF,TGTGCCAGCAGCCAAGGACTGACCCCATACGAGCAGTACTTC
TRBD1,TRBJ1-2,TRBV29-1,CSVEGQEDLWYGYTF,TGCAGCGTTGAGGGACAGGAGGACCTCTGGTATGGCTACACCTTC
TRBD1,TRBJ2-1,TRBV29-1,CSVQSGTGADNEQFF,TGCAGCGTTCAATCGGGGACAGGGGCTGACAATGAGCAGTTCTTC
NA,TRBJ2-7,TRBV10-3,CATSPGNYEQYF,TGTGCCACCTCCCCAGGTAACTACGAGCAGTACTTC
TRBD2,TRBJ2-1,TRBV9,CASSVDGRHYNEQFF,TGTGCCAGCAGCGTAGACGGGAGGCATTACAATGAGCAGTTCTTC
TRBD2,TRBJ2-7,TRBV5-4,CASSAGLAGSYEQYF,TGTGCCAGCAGCGCGGGACTAGCGGGAAGTTACGAGCAGTACTTC
NA,TRBJ2-1,TRBV5-4,CASSHVTSSLEFF,TGTGCCAGCAGCCACGTGACTAGTTCGTTAGAGTTCTTC
TRBD2,TRBJ2-2,TRBV12-5,CASGSGGRAGELFF,TGTGCTAGTGGTTCGGGGGGTCGGGCCGGGGAGCTGTTTTTT
TRBD2,TRBJ2-1,TRBV19,CASSMGGGLAYEQFF,TGTGCCAGTAGTATGGGAGGGGGACTAGCCTATGAGCAGTTCTTC
NA,TRBJ2-1,TRBV11-3,CASSLDRNEQFF,TGTGCCAGCAGCTTAGATCGGAATGAGCAGTTCTTC
TRBD2,TRBJ2-7,TRBV13,CASSLYPAGVYEQYF,TGTGCCAGCAGCTTATACCCAGCGGGGGTGTACGAGCAGTACTTC
NA,TRBJ2-7,TRBV7-2,CASSFNRAYEQYF,TGTGCCAGCAGCTTCAACAGGGCCTACGAGCAGTACTTC
NA,TRBJ1-1,TRBV11-3,CASTWGGVIEDTEAFF,TGTGCCAGCACCTGGGGGGGGGTTATCGAGGACACTGAAGCTTTCTTT
NA,TRBJ1-2,TRBV19,CASSMTENYGYTF,TGTGCCAGTAGTATGACAGAGAACTATGGCTACACCTTC
NA,TRBJ1-5,TRBV28,CASSLSQEGSNQPQHF,TGTGCCAGCAGTCTATCACAGGAAGGTAGCAATCAGCCCCAGCATTTT
NA,TRBJ1-2,TRBV10-3,CAISESQGGYGYTF,TGTGCCATCAGTGAGTCGCAGGGCGGCTATGGCTACACCTTC
TRBD2,TRBJ2-3,TRBV7-9,CASSSHGLADTQYF,TGTGCCAGCAGCTCGCACGGACTAGCGGATACGCAGTATTTT
NA,TRBJ2-7,TRBV30,CASSAGATYEQYF,TGTGCCAGTTCGGCTGGGGCTACCTACGAGCAGTACTTC
NA,TRBJ1-3,TRBV28,CASSLGRSSGNTIYF,TGTGCCAGCAGTCTAGGCCGAAGCTCTGGAAACACCATATATTTT
TRBD2,TRBJ2-5,TRBV30,CAWSVSGGTSQETQYF,TGTGCCTGGAGTGTAAGCGGGGGGACCTCTCAAGAGACCCAGTACTTC
TRBD2,TRBJ2-5,TRBV5-6,CASSWWQSAGGLQETQYF,TGTGCCAGCAGCTGGTGGCAGTCCGCGGGGGGGCTCCAAGAGACCCAGTACTTC
NA,TRBJ2-4,TRBV4-3,CASSQDLSQQDIQYF,TGCGCCAGCAGCCAAGATCTGAGCCAGCAGGACATTCAGTACTTC
NA,TRBJ2-7,TRBV18,CASSPQEQSYEQYF,TGTGCCAGCTCACCACAGGAACAGAGCTACGAGCAGTACTTC
NA,TRBJ1-2,TRBV6-5,CASSYDGSGGYTF,TGTGCCAGCAGTTACGACGGCTCGGGAGGCTACACCTTC
TRBD1,TRBJ1-2,TRBV5-1,CASSISPGQAYGYTF,TGCGCCAGCAGCATCAGTCCGGGACAGGCCTATGGCTACACCTTC
TRBD2,TRBJ2-1,TRBV5-1,CASSFSGGAFSYEQFF,TGCGCCAGCAGCTTTAGCGGGGGGGCATTTTCCTATGAGCAGTTCTTC